The 18 T cell receptor beta chains below were found in one sample sequenced in a study of response to subunit inactivated influenza vaccine. One entry per CDR3 protein, called by TCRdb with MiXCR from the RT-PCR reads. The data show some 480,000 distinct CDR3 sequences, approximately 11% seen once. Here the sequenced sample was PBMCs from blood, taken roughly 46 days after vaccination. These receptors were collected from a man aged 50 or older who received an inactivated influenza vaccine.

This chain links TRBV20-1 with TRBJ2-4, with D possibly TRBD1 on 5 matching bases. CDR1 is DFQATT and CDR2 is SNEGSKA in the germline V gene (reference sequence). Trimming took off 3 bases at V and 7 bases at J, with 13 bases between the two ends. This CDR3 region has 13 residues. CDR3 protein: CSASFPTENIQYF. CDR3 nucleotide sequence: TGCAGTGCTAGTTTTCCGACAGAGAACATTCAGTACTTC.

This clonotype was seen ten or more times. The gene calls are TRBV10-3 and TRBJ2-7; possible D gene TRBD2, 6 bases. Trimming left V 6 bases short and J 3 bases short, with 12 bases between. The CDR3 is made up of 13 amino acids. CDR1 is ENHRY, CDR2 SYGVKD, per germline. In DNA form, the CDR3 reads TGTGCCATCAGGGGGGGAGGAAACTACGAGCAGTACTTC. It specifies CAIRGGGNYEQYF.

This clonotype has more than one count but fewer than ten. The V call is TRBV30, the J call TRBJ2-2; D is possibly TRBD1 (5 bases). Trimming removed 4 bases from V and 4 bases from J, with 10 bases in between. In germline, CDR1 is GTSNPN, CDR2 SVGIG (reference sequence). This CDR3 has 13 residues. The CDR3 DNA follows: TGTGCCTGGACTGACAGAATCACCGGGGAGCTGTTTTTT. It is translated as CAWTDRITGELFF.

This chain uses TRBV12-3 or TRBV12-4 with TRBJ1-2; D gene ambiguous. The CDR3 covers 15 residues. V was shortened by 5 bases and J by 1 base, with 14 bases between the two germline ends. The CDR3 DNA follows: TGTGCCAGCAGTATAGGTAGCCGAGTTAACTATGGCTACACCTTC. This gives the protein CASSIGSRVNYGYTF.

The gene calls are TRBV11-2 and TRBJ1-5; D may be TRBD1 (6 bases). Trimming left V 2 bases short and J 0 bases short, with 8 bases between. The germline V gene encodes CDR1 SGHAT and CDR2 FQNNGV. The CDR3 consists of 15 residues. The CDR3 DNA follows: TGTGCCAGCAGCTTAACGACAGGTAGCAATCAGCCCCAGCATTTT. Encoded protein: CASSLTTGSNQPQHF. Looking up the rest from reference TRBV11-2 and TRBJ1-5 gives the full variable domain: EAGVAQSPRYKIIEKRQSVAFWCNPISGHATLYWYQQILGQGPKLLIQFQNNGVVDDSQLPKDRFSAERLKGVDSTLKIQPAKLEDSAVYLCASSLTTGSNQPQHFGDGTRLSIL.

This clonotype was counted at least ten times. The chain joins TRBV10-3 to TRBJ1-1, with 7 bases fitting TRBD1. Trimming removed 6 bases from V and 3 bases from J; junction bases left unmatched: 4. This CDR3 region has 13 residues. Germline loops: CDR1 ENHRY, CDR2 SYGVKD. CDR3 coding DNA: TGTGCCATCAGCGGACAGGCGGACACTGAAGCTTTCTTT. The encoded protein is CAISGQADTEAFF.

This clonotype appeared a few times. This rearrangement joins TRBV18 to TRBJ2-4, with 12 bases fitting TRBD1. J gave up 9 bases and V 4 bases, and 13 bases lay outside the gene matches. The CDR3 is 17 amino acids. Germline V gene data show CDR1 as KGHSH and CDR2 as LQKENI. The CDR3 protein is CASSHITGDRGLGIQYF. DNA of the CDR3: TGTGCCAGCTCACACATTACCGGGGACAGGGGGCTAGGCATTCAGTACTTC.

In this sample, this clonotype turned up a few times. V is TRBV15 and J is TRBJ1-5, with unresolved D. CDR1 is LNHNV, CDR2 YYDKDF, per germline (reference sequence). The V gene lost 0 bases and the J gene lost 9 bases, with 15 bases spanning the gap. The CDR3 runs 15 residues. The CDR3 protein is CATSRDRAGYAPQHF. In nucleotides, the CDR3 is TGTGCCACCAGCAGAGATCGAGCAGGCTATGCGCCCCAGCATTTT.

V gene TRBV7-2 combines with J gene TRBJ2-5; tentatively, D is TRBD1 or TRBD2 (5 bases each). The CDR3 extends over 16 amino acids. Germline V gene sequence: CDR1 SGHTA, CDR2 FQGNSA. Trimming shortened V by 3 bases and J by 2 bases, and 16 bases separated the two germline ends. The DNA for the CDR3 is TGTGCCAGCAGCTTGGGGGTATTTGCCCGACAAGAGACCCAGTACTTC. It encodes CASSLGVFARQETQYF.

V and J are TRBV27 and TRBJ2-7; possibly TRBD1 or TRBD2 for D (5 bases each). V was clipped by 5 bases and J by 3 bases, with 23 bases between them. This CDR3 has 17 amino acids. Germline values: CDR1 MNHEY, CDR2 SMNVEV (reference sequence). The CDR3 loop reads CASSLSPPGATSYEQYF. CDR3 DNA sequence: TGTGCCAGCAGTCTTTCCCCCCCCGGGGCAACTAGCTACGAGCAGTACTTC.

This clonotype was detected only a few times. This chain links TRBV20-1 with TRBJ2-2; tentatively, D is TRBD1 or TRBD2 (6 bases each). Germline CDR1 and CDR2: DFQATT and SNEGSKA (reference sequence). This CDR3 has 14 residues. V was pared by 2 bases and J by 4 bases, with 11 bases between. The CDR3: CSARRGASTGELFF. The CDR3 DNA sequence: TGCAGTGCTAGAAGGGGGGCGAGCACCGGGGAGCTGTTTTTT.

Only a few counts were recorded for this clonotype. CDR3 residues: CASSQSGRAVDTQYF. CDR3 nucleotide sequence: TGTGCCAGCAGCCAAAGCGGGAGGGCCGTAGATACGCAGTATTTT. The genes are TRBV3-1 and TRBJ2-3; the match to TRBD2 covers 10 bases. Unmatched junction bases numbered 4, after V lost 2 bases and J lost 5 bases. This CDR3 contains 15 residues. Per the germline V gene, CDR1 is LGHDT and CDR2 is YNNKEL (reference sequence).

This clonotype has just a few counts. The chain combines TRBV3-1 with TRBJ2-1; the D call may be TRBD1 or TRBD2 (5 bases each). Trimming pared 2 bases from V and 9 bases from J, leaving 14 bases between. Germline V gene data show CDR1 as LGHDT and CDR2 as YNNKEL (reference sequence). This CDR3 contains 14 residues. CDR3 in DNA: TGTGCCAGCAGCCAAATTGCCCGGGACGGTGAGCAGTTCTTC. As protein: CASSQIARDGEQFF.

Concerning this clonotype: Possible read error: a much larger clone is one base away. The chain combines TRBV7-9 with TRBJ2-1, with D perhaps given as TRBD1 or TRBD2 (5 bases each). The CDR3 consists of 15 residues. The ends were cut back, 3 bases at V and 7 bases at J, with 16 bases in the middle. Germline loops: CDR1 SEHNR, CDR2 FQNEAQ (reference sequence). CDR3 bases: TGTGCCAGCAGCTTGGGGGTGGGGTCTAGGAATGAGCAGTTCTTC. Residues: CASSLGVGSRNEQFF.

This clonotype was seen ten or more times. V is TRBV12-3 or TRBV12-4 and J is TRBJ1-1; no clear D gene. This CDR3 region has 14 residues. Trimming cost V 3 bases and J 0 bases, with 8 bases left between them. CDR3 coding DNA: TGTGCCAGCAGTTTTGGCAGCATGAACACTGAAGCTTTCTTT. Amino acid sequence: CASSFGSMNTEAFF.

V gene TRBV29-1 combines with J gene TRBJ1-1; possible D gene TRBD1, 6 bases. Germline V gene sequence: CDR1 SQVTM, CDR2 ANQGSEA. This CDR3 spans 15 amino acids. The CDR3 spells CSASFAGGMNTEAFF. The CDR3 region has the DNA TGCAGTGCATCATTTGCGGGGGGCATGAACACTGAAGCTTTCTTT.

This chain uses TRBV5-4 with TRBJ2-3, with 7 bases matching TRBD2. From germline, CDR1 is SGHNT and CDR2 YYREEE (reference sequence). This CDR3 has 19 amino acids. Losses at the gene ends were 0 bases for V and 1 base for J; bases not matched to a gene: 14. Here the CDR3 reads CASSLGRSSGYPGTDTQYF. In nucleotides, the CDR3 is TGTGCCAGCAGCTTGGGTAGGTCTAGCGGATACCCCGGCACAGATACGCAGTATTTT. The whole variable domain, remainder taken from reference TRBV5-4 and TRBJ2-3, is ETGVTQSPTHLIKTRGQQVTLRCSSQSGHNTVSWYQQALGQGPQFIFQYYREEENGRGNFPPRFSGLQFPNYSSELNVNALELDDSALYLCASSLGRSSGYPGTDTQYFGPGTRLTVL.

At least ten counts were recorded for this clonotype. The chain has TRBV4-3 and TRBJ1-2; D uncertain. Trimming removed 0 bases at V and 4 bases at J, with 12 bases between. The CDR3 loop spans 15 amino acids. From germline, CDR1 is LGHNA and CDR2 YSLEER. CDR3 in amino acids: CASSQDLAAGYGYTF. The CDR3 coding sequence is TGCGCCAGCAGCCAAGATCTGGCCGCGGGCTATGGCTACACCTTC.